Each of the 25 T cell receptor beta chains below was sequenced from the same sample in a study of blood T cell repertoires in COVID-19. Assay: immunoSEQ multiplex PCR; the TCRdb copy retains only in-frame clones and omits some. The sample records 130,000 to 150,000 clones, approximately 85% being singletons. The sequencing sample was made of peripheral blood. These receptors were collected from a woman aged 60-70 years with COVID-19, enrolled during active disease.

The chain uses TRBV4-1 and TRBJ1-6, with TRBD1 matching over 7 bases. Germline CDR1 and CDR2: MGHRA and YSYEKL. Trimming removed 3 bases from V and 1 base from J; junction bases left unmatched: 9. This CDR3 is 18 amino acids long. In DNA form, the CDR3 reads TGCGCCAGCAGCCATCAGAGACAGGGTGTTTCCTATAATTCACCCCTCCACTTT. This encodes CASSHQRQGVSYNSPLHF.

The chain couples TRBV19 to TRBJ1-2; no reliable D call. CDR3 length: 14 amino acids. Trimming removed 5 bases from V and 3 bases from J, with 13 bases in between. Germline V gene lookup returns CDR1 LNHDA and CDR2 SQIVND (reference sequence). The CDR3 here is CASSSGAGYYGYTF. CDR3 DNA sequence: TGTGCCAGTAGTTCCGGCGCGGGGTACTATGGCTACACCTTC.

The chain combines TRBV9 with TRBJ2-7, with D maybe TRBD1 (6 bases). The CDR3 is 13 residues long. Germline V gene sequence: CDR1 SGDLS, CDR2 YYNGEE. V was pared by 3 bases and J by 0 bases, with 7 bases between. CDR3 residues: CASSDRVSYEQYF. In DNA, the CDR3 is TGTGCCAGCAGCGACAGGGTCTCCTACGAGCAGTACTTC.

This clone was picked up a small number of times. The rearrangement links TRBV6-2 or TRBV6-3 to TRBJ2-3; 8 nucleotides line up with TRBD2. This CDR3 region has 15 residues. CDR1 and CDR2 (germline): MNHEY, SVGEGT. Trimming at V came to 2 bases and at J to 4 bases, leaving 5 bases not matched to a gene. In nucleotides, the CDR3 is TGTGCCAGCAGTTACGGGGCGGGGGGCGCAGATACGCAGTATTTT. Translated, it gives CASSYGAGGADTQYF.

The chain's CDR3 is CASSQAALAGGRGNEQFF. CDR3 nucleotides: TGTGCCAGCAGCCAAGCCGCGTTAGCGGGGGGCCGTGGTAATGAGCAGTTCTTC. J is TRBJ2-1 and V is TRBV4-2; 10 bases are a match to TRBD2. The ends lost 1 base at V and 7 bases at J; junction bases unmatched: 13. This CDR3 spans 18 amino acids. From germline, CDR1 is LGHNA and CDR2 YNFKEQ.

CDR3 coding DNA: TGTGCCAGCAGTTTTCTCCTCTATGGCTACACCTTC. The encoded protein is CASSFLLYGYTF. This rearrangement joins TRBV12-3 or TRBV12-4 to TRBJ1-2, with D unresolved. This CDR3 region has 12 residues. V was trimmed by 3 bases and J by 4 bases, leaving 6 bases between them.

J is TRBJ1-4 and V is TRBV6-5; D remains unclear. The CDR3 covers 15 residues. With 7 bases removed from V and 5 bases from J, the gap between germline ends came to 17 bases. Germline CDR1 reads MNHEY; CDR2 reads SVGAGI. In DNA, the CDR3 is TGTGCCAGCAAAGTTAGTTTCGAGGAGAATGAAAAACTGTTTTTT. It translates to CASKVSFEENEKLFF.

This chain uses TRBV19 with TRBJ1-1; D possibly corresponds to TRBD1 (5 bases). V was clipped by 8 bases and J by 4 bases, with 23 bases between them. CDR1 is LNHDA and CDR2 is SQIVND in the germline V gene (reference sequence). This CDR3 region has 16 residues. This CDR3 is CASRPWEGEGRTEAFF. Here the CDR3 DNA reads TGTGCCAGTCGCCCATGGGAAGGGGAAGGTCGCACTGAAGCTTTCTTT.

This sequence joins TRBV2 and TRBJ2-2, with a tentative D call TRBD1 (5 bases). This CDR3 contains 16 residues. Germline V gives CDR1 SNHLY, CDR2 FYNNEI. V dropped 3 bases and J dropped 0 bases, with 11 bases sitting between them. CDR3 residues: CASSDGARSNTGELFF. The DNA for the CDR3 is TGTGCCAGCAGTGATGGGGCGAGATCGAACACCGGGGAGCTGTTTTTT.

This clone was seen at least ten times. V usage is TRBV14 and J usage is TRBJ1-6; D is possibly TRBD1 (5 bases). This CDR3 has 16 amino acids. Trimming removed 1 base at V and 6 bases at J, with 13 bases between. The germline CDR1 and CDR2 sequences are SGHDN and FVKESK. CDR3 nucleotide sequence: TGTGCCAGCAGCCAAGCCTACAGGCTTCCTAATTCACCCCTCCACTTT. It codes for CASSQAYRLPNSPLHF.

The rearrangement joins TRBV7-3 to TRBJ2-3, with D perhaps TRBD1 (7 bases). The V gene's germline CDR1 is SGHTA and CDR2 FQGTGA. Trimming took off 4 bases at V and 4 bases at J, with 12 bases between the two ends. The CDR3 is 14 residues long. In DNA form, the CDR3 reads TGTGCCAGCAGCTCGCGGGACAGACCAGATACGCAGTATTTT. Encoded protein: CASSSRDRPDTQYF. Looking up the rest from reference TRBV7-3 and TRBJ2-3 gives the full variable domain: GAGVSQTPSNKVTEKGKYVELRCDPISGHTALYWYRQSLGQGPEFLIYFQGTGAADDSGLPNDRFFAVRPEGSVSTLKIQRTERGDSAVYLCASSSRDRPDTQYFGPGTRLTVL.

This clone was picked up one time. The V call is TRBV19, the J call TRBJ2-1, with TRBD2 as a possible D gene (6 bases). V gave up 9 bases and J gave up 0 bases, with 24 bases separating them. The length of the CDR3 is 18 residues. Germline assignment: CDR1 LNHDA and CDR2 SQIVND (reference sequence). In nucleotides, the CDR3 is TGTGCCAGCGAATCAAGCCGGGTAGCGGTGATCTCCTACAATGAGCAGTTCTTC. This codes for CASESSRVAVISYNEQFF.

This sequence joins TRBV18 and TRBJ1-4, with D perhaps TRBD1 (5 bases). The CDR3 spans 15 residues. CDR1 and CDR2 (germline): KGHSH, LQKENI. V was shortened by 0 bases and J by 4 bases, with 9 bases between the two germline ends. The CDR3 bases are TGTGCCAGCTCACCACCGCCGGGACTTAATGAAAAACTGTTTTTT. Protein: CASSPPPGLNEKLFF.

The rearrangement links TRBV6-5 to TRBJ2-3; 10 positions agree with TRBD2. Germline lookup yields CDR1 MNHEY and CDR2 SVGAGI. This CDR3 has 15 amino acids. V trimming: 1 base; J trimming: 5 bases; junction bases outside the gene matches: 3. CDR3 sequence reads: CASSYWTSGLDTQYF. DNA for the CDR3: TGTGCCAGCAGTTACTGGACTAGCGGCTTAGATACGCAGTATTTT.

The chain joins TRBV2 to TRBJ1-2; D may be TRBD1 (6 bases). CDR1 and CDR2 from the germline V gene are SNHLY and FYNNEI. The CDR3 is made up of 14 amino acids. With 8 bases removed from V and 2 bases from J, the gap between germline ends came to 15 bases. CDR3 nucleotides: TGTGCCAGCTTGAAGGGGACACCAAACTATGGCTACACCTTC. The encoded protein is CASLKGTPNYGYTF.

The rearrangement links TRBV5-4 to TRBJ2-5, with 9 bases aligning to TRBD2. Germline CDR1 is SGHNT and CDR2 is YYREEE (reference sequence). The CDR3 runs 14 residues. With 6 bases clipped from V and 5 bases from J, the junction kept 8 bases outside the gene matches. The DNA of the CDR3 is TGTGCCAGCACCCCTAGCGGGGTAGGGGAGACCCAGTACTTC. Translated, it gives CASTPSGVGETQYF.

The J gene is TRBJ2-7, the V gene TRBV29-1; no firm D call. The CDR3 is made up of 11 amino acids. CDR1 SQVTM and CDR2 ANQGSEA come from the germline V gene. V lost 4 bases to trimming and J lost 2 bases, with 6 bases between them. This chain's CDR3 is CSVAAAYEQYF. CDR3 bases: TGCAGCGTTGCCGCAGCCTACGAGCAGTACTTC.

V and J are TRBV25-1 and TRBJ1-6; D gene uncertain. This CDR3 spans 14 amino acids. V gave up 1 base and J gave up 7 bases, with 8 bases separating them. Germline V gene data show CDR1 as MGHDK and CDR2 as SYGVNS. Written as DNA, the CDR3 is TGTGCCAGCAGTGAATCCGGGGAAAATTCACCCCTCCACTTT. Its protein product is CASSESGENSPLHF.

V usage is TRBV5-1 and J usage is TRBJ1-3, with TRBD1 identical over 11 bases. Germline V gives CDR1 SGHRS, CDR2 YFSETQ. Losses at the gene ends were 0 bases for V and 3 bases for J; bases not matched to a gene: 2. This CDR3 comprises 16 residues. The CDR3 DNA is TGCGCCAGCAGCTTGGGGGACAGGGGGAGTGGAAACACCATATATTTT. Translating it yields CASSLGDRGSGNTIYF.

J is TRBJ1-2 and V is TRBV19; D gene ambiguous. The CDR3 totals 14 residues. Trimming removed 5 bases from V and 2 bases from J, with 12 bases in between. Germline-derived CDR1 and CDR2 are LNHDA and SQIVND (reference sequence). The CDR3 protein is CASSAFPRNYGYTF. The CDR3 bases are TGTGCCAGTAGTGCCTTCCCTAGAAACTATGGCTACACCTTC.

This clone showed up just a few times. The chain employs TRBV28 and TRBJ2-7, with D unclear. Per the germline V gene, CDR1 is MDHEN and CDR2 is SYDVKM. CDR3 length: 16 residues. Trimming took 1 base from V and 2 from J, leaving 15 bases between them. CDR3 loop: CASSLSGRALAYEQYF. DNA for the CDR3: TGTGCCAGCAGTTTATCAGGTAGAGCCCTTGCCTACGAGCAGTACTTC.

This clone was seen only a few times. The chain has TRBV19 and TRBJ2-7, with 9 nucleotides matching TRBD1. There are 14 residues in the CDR3. Per germline, CDR1 LNHDA and CDR2 SQIVND (reference sequence). J gave up 2 bases and V 6 bases, and 5 bases lay outside the gene matches. The CDR3 bases are TGTGCCAGTAGGCAACAGGGGGCGACCTACGAGCAGTACTTC. Translation: CASRQQGATYEQYF.

The chain carries TRBV24-1 and TRBJ1-3; no definite D call. The CDR3 has 16 amino acids. Per germline, CDR1 KGHDR and CDR2 SFDVKD. V lost 4 bases to trimming and J lost 4 bases, with 16 bases between them. For the CDR3, the DNA is TGTGCCACCAGTGACTTTGACGGGTCGGCCGGAAACACCATATATTTT. This codes for CATSDFDGSAGNTIYF.

This sequence joins TRBV11-1 and TRBJ2-5; the D gene is possibly TRBD2 (6 bases). Trimming stripped 1 base from V and 4 bases from J, with 10 bases between. This CDR3 comprises 14 residues. Germline CDR1 and CDR2: SGHAT and FQDESV (reference sequence). The CDR3 DNA reads TGTGCCAGCAGCTTAGAGGTGGGGGGAGAGACCCAGTACTTC. It codes for CASSLEVGGETQYF.

The chain joins TRBV3-1 (or the pseudogene TRBV3-2) to TRBJ2-5, with D possibly being TRBD1 (5 bases). The CDR3 totals 15 residues. Germline V gene data show CDR1 as LGHDT and CDR2 as YNNKEL (reference sequence). The V end lost 4 bases, the J end lost 1 base, and 13 bases lay between the germline ends. CDR3 in amino acids: CASSRDAGSQETQYF. The CDR3 nucleotides read TGTGCCAGCAGCCGCGACGCAGGGTCCCAAGAGACCCAGTACTTC.